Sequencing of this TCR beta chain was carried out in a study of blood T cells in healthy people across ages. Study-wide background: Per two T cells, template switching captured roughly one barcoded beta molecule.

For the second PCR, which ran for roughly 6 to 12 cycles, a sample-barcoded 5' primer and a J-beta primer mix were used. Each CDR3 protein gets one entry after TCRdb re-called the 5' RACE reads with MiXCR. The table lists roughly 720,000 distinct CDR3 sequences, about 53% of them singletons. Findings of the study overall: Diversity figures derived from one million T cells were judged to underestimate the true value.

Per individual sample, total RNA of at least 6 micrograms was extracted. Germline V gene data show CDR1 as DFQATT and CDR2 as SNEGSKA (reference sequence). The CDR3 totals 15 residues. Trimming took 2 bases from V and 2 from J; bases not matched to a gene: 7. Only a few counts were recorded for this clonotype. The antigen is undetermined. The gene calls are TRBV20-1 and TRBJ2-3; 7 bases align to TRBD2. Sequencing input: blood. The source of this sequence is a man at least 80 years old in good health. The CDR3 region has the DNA TGCAGTGCTAGACCGGCTAGCGGATACACAGATACGCAGTATTTT. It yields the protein CSARPASGYTDTQYF.